The entry below gives a single T cell receptor beta chain sequence along with its context. What it binds is not known. This specimen includes other DNA sequences encoding the same CDR3. The data belong to a study of cytomegalovirus exposure and HLA in healthy donors. The study, taken as a whole, reports: Among TCR sequences, most were rare, though some public TCRs appeared in many donors.

The CDR3 covers 14 residues. Germline CDR1 reads SGHRS; CDR2 reads YFSETQ. V dropped 0 bases and J dropped 5 bases, with 6 bases sitting between them. It was with 60 Vbeta and 13 Jbeta primers that the PCR ran. Some clones are missing from TCRdb's copy, which holds only in-frame ones; the method was immunoSEQ multiplex PCR. The table lists some 150,000 clones. This chain connects TRBV5-1 to TRBJ1-6, with D perhaps matching TRBD1 (6 bases). The receptor comes from a woman aged 18-29 years in good health and CMV-seropositive. The sample taken for sequencing was PBMCs. The CDR3 bases are TGCGCCAGCAGCTTGGGACAGGATAATTCACCCCTCCACTTT. The encoded protein is CASSLGQDNSPLHF.